One and the same sample provided the 25 T cell receptor beta chains below, sequenced in a study of blood T cell repertoires in COVID-19 (dated by TCRdb to 2018 to 2021). Libraries were made using the immunoSEQ multiplex PCR assay. Drawn from immuneACCESS, this table holds only the in-frame rearrangements with V and J called that TCRdb kept. Clones are partly lost; checked studies trace under half to an unresolved V gene and leave the rest unexplained. The sample yields approximately 52,000 clones; less than 90% were counted once. Of the sample, about a tenth is held by the ten largest clones. The sample was peripheral blood. The receptors originated from a human donor in a cohort sampled during active COVID-19.

V gene TRBV5-4 combines with J gene TRBJ2-1; 12 positions match TRBD2. The CDR3 has 15 amino acids. Per germline, CDR1 SGHNT and CDR2 YYREEE (reference sequence). Trimming cost V 3 bases and J 9 bases; bases outside gene matches: 7. DNA of the CDR3: TGTGCCAGCAGCTCTAGCGGGAGGGCCGTAGGTGAGCAGTTCTTC. As protein: CASSSSGRAVGEQFF.

There are many counts of this clone. The CDR3, as DNA: TGTGCCAGCAGCCTCCAGTTCTTC. Protein sequence: CASSLQFF. The V gene is TRBV11-2, the J gene TRBJ2-1; no reliable D call. The CDR3 consists of 8 residues. Trimming took off 5 bases at V and 13 bases at J, with 3 bases between the two ends. Per germline, CDR1 SGHAT and CDR2 FQNNGV.

The genes are TRBV30 and TRBJ2-6; D is unresolved. Germline V gene data show CDR1 as GTSNPN and CDR2 as SVGIG (reference sequence). CDR3 length: 14 amino acids. Trimming took 3 bases from V and 4 from J, leaving 10 bases between them. CDR3: CAWRRSAGANVLTF. Here the CDR3 DNA reads TGTGCCTGGAGGAGAAGCGCCGGGGCCAACGTCCTGACTTTC.

The genes are TRBV6-2 or TRBV6-3 and TRBJ2-5; the D gene is possibly TRBD1 (6 bases). Germline V gives CDR1 MNHEY, CDR2 SVGEGT. This CDR3 contains 15 residues. With 6 bases removed from V and 7 bases from J, the gap between germline ends came to 21 bases. The CDR3 is CASSPGVLATATQYF. CDR3 sequence (DNA): TGTGCCAGCAGCCCAGGGGTCTTGGCGACAGCGACCCAGTACTTC.

This clone occurred once. The chain carries TRBV5-1 and TRBJ2-2; 8 bases match TRBD2. The CDR3 extends over 15 amino acids. The trim removed 4 bases at V and 0 bases at J, leaving 2 bases unmatched. Per germline, CDR1 SGHRS and CDR2 YFSETQ. The CDR3 region is CASSTSGPNTGELFF. CDR3 DNA sequence: TGCGCCAGCAGCACTAGCGGCCCGAACACCGGGGAGCTGTTTTTT. The full variable domain, its missing parts supplied by reference TRBV5-1 and TRBJ2-2, is KAGVTQTPRYLIKTRGQQVTLSCSPISGHRSVSWYQQTPGQGLQFLFEYFSETQRNKGNFPGRFSGRQFSNSRSEMNVSTLELGDSALYLCASSTSGPNTGELFFGEGSRLTVL.

The chain recombines TRBV11-2 with TRBJ2-1; possible D gene TRBD2, 6 bases. Germline V gene data show CDR1 as SGHAT and CDR2 as FQNNGV. The V gene lost 5 bases and the J gene lost 5 bases, with 16 bases spanning the gap. The length of the CDR3 is 15 residues. The CDR3 DNA is TGTGCCAGCAGCCCCTGGGCGACTAGTCACAATGAGCAGTTCTTC. It translates to CASSPWATSHNEQFF.

CDR3 sequence: CAIRRTGQGTEAFF. CDR3 sequence (DNA): TGTGCCATCAGGCGGACAGGGCAAGGCACTGAAGCTTTCTTT. V and J are TRBV10-3 and TRBJ1-1; the match to TRBD1 covers 8 bases. CDR3 length: 14 amino acids. Trimming at V came to 6 bases and at J to 4 bases, leaving 7 bases not matched to a gene. From germline, CDR1 is ENHRY and CDR2 SYGVKD.

The chain joins TRBV20-1 to TRBJ2-7; TRBD2 matches at 9 bases. Trimming cost V 3 bases and J 7 bases; bases outside gene matches: 13. The germline CDR1 and CDR2 sequences are DFQATT and SNEGSKA (reference sequence). CDR3 length: 15 amino acids. CDR3 bases: TGCAGTGCTAGTGAGGGTAGCGGGAGCGTCTCTGAGCAGTACTTC. Translating it yields CSASEGSGSVSEQYF.

The chain recombines TRBV6-6 with TRBJ1-5; no clear D gene. This CDR3 has 14 amino acids. V lost 8 bases, J lost 2 bases, and 13 bases lay in between. Germline lookup yields CDR1 MNHNY and CDR2 SVGAGI (reference sequence). CDR3 coding DNA: TGTGCCAGCGACTTTGGTCGGGGCAATCAGCCCCAGCATTTT. Protein sequence: CASDFGRGNQPQHF.

The chain joins TRBV4-2 to TRBJ1-2, with D possibly TRBD1 on 6 matching bases. Germline-derived CDR1 and CDR2 are LGHNA and YNFKEQ. V was clipped by 1 base and J by 8 bases, with 20 bases between them. The CDR3 consists of 16 residues. The CDR3 here is CASSQGGRDKWTGYTF. For the CDR3, the DNA is TGTGCCAGCAGCCAAGGGGGAAGGGACAAGTGGACGGGCTACACCTTC.

The chain joins TRBV25-1 to TRBJ1-1; TRBD1 agrees at 8 bases. This CDR3 has 12 amino acids. V trimming: 7 bases; J trimming: 6 bases; junction bases outside the gene matches: 4. The germline V gene has CDR1 MGHDK and CDR2 SYGVNS. The CDR3 DNA reads as TGTGCCAGCAAGACAGGGGAGGCTGAAGCTTTCTTT. The encoded protein is CASKTGEAEAFF.

V gene TRBV2 combines with J gene TRBJ2-7; no reliable D call. This CDR3 is built from 11 residues. V was shortened by 5 bases and J by 2 bases, with 4 bases between the two germline ends. Germline V gene sequence: CDR1 SNHLY, CDR2 FYNNEI. The DNA of the CDR3 is TGTGCCAGCAGTCAGACCTACGAGCAGTACTTC. It encodes CASSQTYEQYF.

The CDR3 nucleotides read TGCGCCAGCAGCTTGGACAGGGTGGGGGACACTGAAGCTTTCTTT. It encodes CASSLDRVGDTEAFF. This sequence joins TRBV5-1 and TRBJ1-1; tentatively, D is TRBD1 (6 bases). This CDR3 is 15 amino acids long. Germline V lookup: CDR1 SGHRS, CDR2 YFSETQ. V was shortened by 0 bases and J by 3 bases, with 12 bases between the two germline ends.

The chain uses TRBV24-1 and TRBJ2-6, with 8 bases aligning to TRBD1. Germline V gene data show CDR1 as KGHDR and CDR2 as SFDVKD. Trimming took 5 bases from V and 4 from J; bases not matched to a gene: 9. CDR3 length equals 17 residues. CDR3 sequence: CATSASQGARGANVLTF. The CDR3 nucleotides are TGTGCCACCAGTGCGAGTCAGGGGGCGCGAGGGGCCAACGTCCTGACTTTC.

This clone has just a few counts. The chain recombines TRBV28 with TRBJ1-2; the D is unclear. Trimming removed 8 bases at V and 3 bases at J, with 22 bases between. Germline V gives CDR1 MDHEN, CDR2 SYDVKM. This CDR3 contains 16 residues. CDR3: CASGLGGLWGDYGYTF. As DNA, the CDR3 is TGTGCCAGCGGTCTGGGCGGATTATGGGGAGACTATGGCTACACCTTC.

The V gene is TRBV29-1, the J gene TRBJ2-2, with no clear D. CDR1 SQVTM and CDR2 ANQGSEA come from the germline V gene. Trimming removed 4 bases from V and 4 bases from J, with 7 bases in between. CDR3 length: 12 amino acids. The CDR3 region is CSVGRGTGELFF. CDR3 sequence (DNA): TGCAGCGTTGGGAGAGGCACCGGGGAGCTGTTTTTT.

The V gene is TRBV3-1 (or the pseudogene TRBV3-2), the J gene TRBJ2-2; 8 positions match TRBD2. CDR1 and CDR2 (germline): LGHDT, YNNKEL (reference sequence). The CDR3 extends over 12 amino acids. CDR3 nucleotides: TGTGCAAGCGGGAGAAACACCGGGGAGCTGTTTTTT. This encodes CASGRNTGELFF.

In this sample, this clone turned up once. The CDR3: CASSPPGGTNSGNTIYF. In DNA, the CDR3 is TGTGCCAGCTCACCACCAGGAGGTACCAACTCTGGAAACACCATATATTTT. The chain links TRBV18 to TRBJ1-3; no definite D call. Germline V gene lookup returns CDR1 KGHSH and CDR2 LQKENI. The CDR3 is made up of 17 amino acids. The V gene lost 0 bases and the J gene lost 0 bases, with 12 bases spanning the gap.

Only a few counts were recorded for this clone. The chain uses TRBV4-2 and TRBJ2-1, with D possibly being TRBD2 (5 bases). CDR1 and CDR2 from the germline V gene are LGHNA and YNFKEQ. This CDR3 contains 20 residues. V lost 4 bases and J 2 bases, leaving 27 bases between the germline ends. The CDR3 region has the DNA TGTGCCAGCAGCCCACGTACGGACTCAGAGCTCCACTCCGCCTACAATGAGCAGTTCTTC. Translating gives CASSPRTDSELHSAYNEQFF.

This chain links TRBV18 with TRBJ2-7; possibly TRBD2 for D (6 bases). Trimming removed 3 bases from V and 3 bases from J, with 18 bases in between. Germline V CDR1 and CDR2: KGHSH, LQKENI. The CDR3 contains 16 residues. The CDR3 nucleotides read TGTGCCAGCTCACCTACCGCCGCGGGGACTGGCTACGAGCAGTACTTC. Translation: CASSPTAAGTGYEQYF.

V and J are TRBV9 and TRBJ2-1; D is unclear. Trimming pared 7 bases from V and 0 bases from J, leaving 14 bases between. CDR3 size: 15 residues. CDR1 is SGDLS, CDR2 YYNGEE, per germline. The CDR3 nucleotides are TGTGCCAGCGCTGGCGGCGGAAGCTCCTACAATGAGCAGTTCTTC. Translating gives CASAGGGSSYNEQFF.

The chain uses TRBV24-1 and TRBJ2-7, with 11 positions matching TRBD2. There are 16 residues in the CDR3. Trimming at V came to 4 bases and at J to 5 bases, leaving 9 bases not matched to a gene. The germline V gene encodes CDR1 KGHDR and CDR2 SFDVKD. The CDR3 bases are TGTGCCACCAGTGAGGCCCTTAGCGGGAGGGCGGACGAGCAGTACTTC. This translates into CATSEALSGRADEQYF.

About this clone itself: Germline is not matched at one junction end, which may reflect a read error. The chain links TRBV2 to TRBJ2-5, with 7 nucleotides matching TRBD2. CDR3 length: 12 amino acids. Germline V lookup: CDR1 SNHLY, CDR2 FYNNEI. The CDR3 here is CASSASGGSLHF. The CDR3 DNA is TGTGCCAGCAGTGCAAGTGGCGGGAGCCTCCACTTC.

The chain couples TRBV2 to TRBJ2-1; 13 positions agree with TRBD2. CDR1 and CDR2 (germline): SNHLY, FYNNEI. With V trimmed by 6 bases and J by 2 bases, 13 bases remained unmatched. There are 19 residues in the CDR3. The CDR3 DNA reads as TGTGCCAGCAGGGGAGCCGGGACTAGCGGGGTAATAGCCTACAATGAGCAGTTCTTC. It codes for CASRGAGTSGVIAYNEQFF.

The chain uses TRBV5-4 and TRBJ2-1; 9 bases fit TRBD1. From germline, CDR1 is SGHNT and CDR2 YYREEE (reference sequence). V shed 4 bases, J shed 1 base, and the junction held 6 bases outside the gene matches. This CDR3 comprises 16 residues. The CDR3 sequence: CASSARTGESYNEQFF. The CDR3 DNA reads TGTGCCAGCAGCGCCCGGACAGGGGAATCCTACAATGAGCAGTTCTTC.